The 28 T cell receptor beta chains presented below share a single source sample, sequenced in a study of beta chain features in type 1 diabetes. Of the isolated RNA, all was reverse transcribed, and so the sequenced material was expressed TCRB transcripts. Assay used: immunoSEQ multiplex PCR; TCRdb lists only in-frame clones, some missing. The sample lists 900,000 or so clones, roughly 15% seen once, with 0.023% in the top ten. The sequenced material came from naive CD4+ T cells from blood. All receptors derive from a woman between 18 and 29 years old in good health.

This clone came up a few times. The genes are TRBV18 and TRBJ2-6; no clear D. Trimming shortened V by 4 bases and J by 0 bases, and 13 bases separated the two germline ends. The V gene's germline CDR1 is KGHSH and CDR2 LQKENI. CDR3 size: 17 residues. The DNA for the CDR3 is TGTGCCAGCTCACGCGGCAGCCAAAGCTCTGGGGCCAACGTCCTGACTTTC. It codes for CASSRGSQSSGANVLTF.

The chain recombines TRBV9 with TRBJ2-7; D gene unclear. This CDR3 contains 14 residues. Trimming took 0 bases from V and 4 from J, leaving 11 bases between them. Germline values: CDR1 SGDLS, CDR2 YYNGEE. CDR3 sequence: CASSVGWTWYEQYF. CDR3 DNA: TGTGCCAGCAGCGTAGGGTGGACCTGGTACGAGCAGTACTTC.

This clone was counted a few times. This chain connects TRBV10-3 to TRBJ1-2, with 8 bases aligning to TRBD1. CDR3 size: 13 residues. Germline V lookup: CDR1 ENHRY, CDR2 SYGVKD. J gave up 0 bases and V 8 bases, and 2 bases lay outside the gene matches. The CDR3 DNA follows: TGTGCCATCGGGGGACAGGCTAACTATGGCTACACCTTC. As protein: CAIGGQANYGYTF.

The V call is TRBV14, the J call TRBJ1-2; D call uncertain. Germline CDR1 and CDR2: SGHDN and FVKESK. The CDR3 contains 13 residues. The V end was cut by 1 base, the J end by 7 bases, with 10 bases between. CDR3 protein: CASSQVPIGGYTF. Written as DNA, the CDR3 is TGTGCCAGCAGCCAAGTTCCGATTGGTGGCTACACCTTC.

This clone was seen only a few times. The chain links TRBV29-1 to TRBJ2-3, with 7 bases that match TRBD1. The CDR3 has 17 residues. Germline V gene lookup returns CDR1 SQVTM and CDR2 ANQGSEA. V lost 1 base and J lost 0; bases outside the gene matches: 10. The CDR3 nucleotides are TGCAGCGTTGAAGTACAACCGGGACAGTTTAGCACAGATACGCAGTATTTT. This translates into CSVEVQPGQFSTDTQYF.

This chain joins TRBV28 and TRBJ1-5; D not certain. Trimming removed 4 bases from V and 7 bases from J, with 23 bases in between. The CDR3 length is 17 residues. From germline, CDR1 is MDHEN and CDR2 SYDVKM. CDR3 residues: CASSSSMRVWVGQPQHF. DNA for the CDR3: TGTGCCAGCAGTTCATCCATGAGGGTTTGGGTCGGGCAGCCCCAGCATTTT. Looking up the rest from reference TRBV28 and TRBJ1-5 gives the full variable domain: DVKVTQSSRYLVKRTGEKVFLECVQDMDHENMFWYRQDPGLGLRLIYFSYDVKMKEKGDIPEGYSVSREKKERFSLILESASTNQTSMYLCASSSSMRVWVGQPQHFGDGTRLSIL.

The genes are TRBV4-1 and TRBJ2-4; D may correspond to TRBD1 or TRBD2 (5 bases each). V lost 4 bases to trimming and J lost 9 bases, with 16 bases between them. This CDR3 is 14 amino acids long. The germline gives CDR1 MGHRA, CDR2 YSYEKL. DNA of the CDR3: TGCGCCAGCAGCCCTGAGGGGCGGTTAGGCATTCAGTACTTC. The encoded protein is CASSPEGRLGIQYF.

The rearrangement uses TRBV18 and TRBJ2-5; TRBD2 matches at 9 bases. The germline V gene has CDR1 KGHSH and CDR2 LQKENI. The trim removed 5 bases at V and 6 bases at J, leaving 4 bases unmatched. The CDR3 covers 13 residues. CDR3 sequence reads: CASSRLADKTQYF. The CDR3 bases are TGTGCCAGCTCAAGACTAGCGGATAAGACCCAGTACTTC.

The V call is TRBV27, the J call TRBJ2-5, with D uncertain. Trimming shortened V by 0 bases and J by 1 base, and 9 bases separated the two germline ends. The CDR3 extends over 15 amino acids. Looked up from germline, CDR1 is MNHEY and CDR2 is SMNVEV (reference sequence). CDR3 protein: CASSLSGVRQETQYF. CDR3 DNA sequence: TGTGCCAGCAGTTTATCTGGGGTGCGCCAAGAGACCCAGTACTTC.

The rearrangement uses TRBV5-4 and TRBJ2-4; unclear D gene. Trimming stripped 0 bases from V and 3 bases from J, with 4 bases between. This CDR3 contains 13 residues. Germline V gene data show CDR1 as SGHNT and CDR2 as YYREEE (reference sequence). CDR3 loop: CASSLDYKNIQYF. CDR3 in DNA: TGTGCCAGCAGCTTGGACTACAAAAACATTCAGTACTTC.

This clone was counted a few times. This sequence joins TRBV5-1 and TRBJ2-7; D ambiguous. This CDR3 spans 13 amino acids. Germline V gene data show CDR1 as SGHRS and CDR2 as YFSETQ. Trimming shortened V by 6 bases and J by 3 bases, and 13 bases separated the two germline ends. CDR3 loop: CASKKDLGYEQYF. The CDR3 DNA reads TGCGCCAGCAAGAAGGACCTTGGCTACGAGCAGTACTTC.

This chain connects TRBV15 to TRBJ2-7; a weak D match, TRBD2 (6 bases). V was clipped by 1 base and J by 2 bases, with 12 bases between them. The CDR3 runs 15 residues. Germline V gene data show CDR1 as LNHNV and CDR2 as YYDKDF (reference sequence). The DNA of the CDR3 is TGTGCCACCAGCAGAGGGACGGAGGGGACCTACGAGCAGTACTTC. It yields the protein CATSRGTEGTYEQYF.

This clone was counted only a few times. The CDR3 nucleotides read TGTGCCAGCAGCCCAGCATACGGGGCACCACCCTATGGCTACACCTTC. It specifies CASSPAYGAPPYGYTF. V and J are TRBV7-9 and TRBJ1-2; tentatively, D is TRBD1 (5 bases). The germline V gene encodes CDR1 SEHNR and CDR2 FQNEAQ (reference sequence). The CDR3 is made up of 16 amino acids. V was shortened by 5 bases and J by 4 bases, with 20 bases between the two germline ends.

This clone appeared a single time. V and J are TRBV7-2 and TRBJ2-7; D may be TRBD2 (5 bases). Trimming left V 5 bases short and J 6 bases short, with 17 bases between. Germline V gives CDR1 SGHTA, CDR2 FQGNSA. This CDR3 has 14 amino acids. CDR3 amino acids: CASSLGAPNTEQYF. CDR3 coding DNA: TGTGCCAGCAGCCTGGGAGCACCCAATACCGAGCAGTACTTC.

This clone was counted a few times. The chain recombines TRBV19 with TRBJ2-1; D not resolved. Trimming cost V 7 bases and J 2 bases, with 12 bases left between them. Germline CDR1 LNHDA, CDR2 SQIVND (reference sequence). The CDR3 runs to 14 residues. The chain's CDR3 is CASTGGFPYNEQFF. The CDR3 DNA is TGTGCCAGTACCGGTGGGTTTCCCTACAATGAGCAGTTCTTC.

This clone was recorded only once. The chain recombines TRBV27 with TRBJ2-3; 7 bases map to TRBD2. V shed 2 bases and J 2 bases; nucleotides not matched to a gene: 7. The CDR3 length is 16 residues. Germline V gene data show CDR1 as MNHEY and CDR2 as SMNVEV (reference sequence). CDR3 in amino acids: CASSLERGTITDTQYF. The CDR3 DNA follows: TGTGCCAGCAGTTTAGAAAGAGGGACTATCACAGATACGCAGTATTTT.

This chain links TRBV18 with TRBJ2-5; a possible D gene is TRBD2 (5 bases). The CDR3 contains 16 residues. V was shortened by 5 bases and J by 2 bases, with 18 bases between the two germline ends. Per germline, CDR1 KGHSH and CDR2 LQKENI. This CDR3 reads CASSSLERPKQETQYF. CDR3 DNA sequence: TGTGCCAGCTCATCACTAGAAAGGCCGAAGCAAGAGACCCAGTACTTC.

This clone turned up a few times. The CDR3, as DNA: TGTGCCAGCATCCTCTACCTCCTCTCCTCTCAGGGGACCCACGAGCAGTACTTC. This encodes CASILYLLSSQGTHEQYF. The chain has TRBV21-1 and TRBJ2-7; the table's D gene call, TRBD1, was not cross checked with the DNA. TRBV21-1 corresponds to a pseudogene. CDR3 size: 18 residues.

The CDR3 nucleotides are TGTGCCAGCAGTTTTCGTCCCCGGTTCTTC. This codes for CASSFRPRFF. The V and J genes are TRBV28 and TRBJ2-1; no firm D call. Trimming cost V 3 bases and J 15 bases, with 9 bases left between them. Germline assignment: CDR1 MDHEN and CDR2 SYDVKM. The CDR3 is 10 residues long.

In its sample, this clone was seen a few times. The chain combines TRBV6-1 with TRBJ2-5; maybe TRBD1 (6 bases). V was cut by 3 bases and J by 3 bases, with 11 bases left in between. The CDR3 extends over 14 amino acids. Looked up from germline, CDR1 is MNHNS and CDR2 is SASEGT. CDR3 DNA: TGTGCCAGCAGTGAGCTGGACAGTAAAGAGACCCAGTACTTC. The encoded protein is CASSELDSKETQYF.

The table lists this clone with a few counts. CDR3 region: CASSEALLWGNEKLFF. The CDR3 bases are TGTGCCAGCAGTGAAGCGCTTCTGTGGGGAAATGAAAAACTGTTTTTT. V gene TRBV2 combines with J gene TRBJ1-4; D ambiguous. The V end was cut by 0 bases, the J end by 5 bases, with 13 bases between. Per the germline V gene, CDR1 is SNHLY and CDR2 is FYNNEI. The CDR3 has 16 residues.

The genes are TRBV29-1 and TRBJ2-2; TRBD1 matches 9 bases. This CDR3 is built from 14 residues. Germline V CDR1 and CDR2: SQVTM, ANQGSEA. Germline trimming cut 7 bases from V and 4 bases from J; bases unmatched to any gene: 7. This chain's CDR3 is CSGRTGGSTGELFF. CDR3 nucleotides: TGCAGCGGGAGAACAGGGGGCAGCACCGGGGAGCTGTTTTTT.

V usage is TRBV9 and J usage is TRBJ1-2; D is undetermined. This CDR3 region has 15 residues. The germline V gene has CDR1 SGDLS and CDR2 YYNGEE. With 6 bases removed from V and 3 bases from J, the gap between germline ends came to 18 bases. Here the CDR3 reads CASTTGGIGHYGYTF. The CDR3 DNA reads TGTGCCAGCACTACGGGAGGGATAGGTCACTATGGCTACACCTTC.

The V gene is TRBV7-8, the J gene TRBJ2-1; the match to TRBD2 covers 11 bases. The CDR3 consists of 16 residues. V shed 5 bases, J shed 4 bases, and the junction held 7 bases outside the gene matches. The germline gives CDR1 SGHVS, CDR2 FQNEAQ. The CDR3, as DNA: TGTGCCAGCAGCCTAAGCCGACTAGCGGGATACAATGAGCAGTTCTTC. This translates into CASSLSRLAGYNEQFF.

This clone came up a few times. V gene TRBV7-9 combines with J gene TRBJ2-3; 10 bases match TRBD2. This CDR3 contains 16 residues. The V gene's germline CDR1 is SEHNR and CDR2 FQNEAQ (reference sequence). The V and J ends lost 5 bases and 2 bases, in that order; junction bases with no gene match: 7. The CDR3 reads CASSPIAGGYTDTQYF. Written as DNA, the CDR3 is TGTGCCAGCAGCCCTATAGCGGGAGGTTACACAGATACGCAGTATTTT.

This clone was observed a few times. The chain is built from TRBV19 and TRBJ2-7; D gene uncertain. The CDR3 extends over 13 amino acids. V shed 3 bases and J shed 0 bases, with 6 bases lying between them. The germline gives CDR1 LNHDA, CDR2 SQIVND (reference sequence). CDR3 DNA sequence: TGTGCCAGTAGTATCCTAGTCTCCTACGAGCAGTACTTC. Protein product: CASSILVSYEQYF.

The rearrangement links TRBV28 to TRBJ2-3, with 10 positions matching TRBD2. The germline gives CDR1 MDHEN, CDR2 SYDVKM. This CDR3 comprises 16 residues. V lost 7 bases, J lost 5 bases, and 12 bases stayed unmatched. The CDR3 nucleotides read TGTGCCAGCAAAAGAGTTAGCGGGAGGACGAGAGATACGCAGTATTTT. This sequence encodes CASKRVSGRTRDTQYF.

This clone showed up just a few times. The V call is TRBV5-6, the J call TRBJ2-7; unclear D gene. The CDR3 is made up of 11 amino acids. V lost 0 bases and J 8 bases, leaving 6 bases between the germline ends. Germline values: CDR1 SGHDT, CDR2 YYEEEE. Here the CDR3 DNA reads TGTGCCAGCAGCTTGGGAAATCAGCAGTACTTC. As protein: CASSLGNQQYF. The entire variable domain, with the rest obtained from reference TRBV5-6 and TRBJ2-7, is as follows: DAGVTQSPTHLIKTRGQQVTLRCSPKSGHDTVSWYQQALGQGPQFIFQYYEEEERQRGNFPDRFSGHQFPNYSSELNVNALLLGDSALYLCASSLGNQQYFGPGTRLTVT.